Presented here are 3 T cell receptor beta chains from one specimen sequenced in a study of blood T cell repertoires in COVID-19. The repertoire was sequenced with immunoSEQ multiplex PCR; TCRdb's copy has only in-frame clones and lacks some. In the table there are fewer than 250,000 clones, 70% to 90% of which are singletons. The material sequenced was peripheral blood. All receptors come from a man aged 40-49 years with acute or convalescent COVID-19.

V and J are TRBV11-2 and TRBJ1-5; possible D gene TRBD1, 6 bases. Trimming removed 5 bases from V and 6 bases from J, with 17 bases in between. The CDR3 is made up of 15 amino acids. Germline values: CDR1 SGHAT, CDR2 FQNNGV. CDR3 region: CASSRGADNSQPQHF. For the CDR3, the DNA is TGTGCCAGCAGCCGGGGGGCGGATAACTCTCAGCCCCAGCATTTT.

The chain joins TRBV6-5 to TRBJ1-1, with TRBD1 matching over 12 bases. Germline V gene sequence: CDR1 MNHEY, CDR2 SVGAGI. The ends lost 2 bases at V and 6 bases at J; junction bases unmatched: 4. CDR3 length: 15 residues. CDR3 DNA sequence: TGTGCCAGCAGTTACGGGACAGGGGGCATCCCTGAAGCTTTCTTT. Its translation is CASSYGTGGIPEAFF.

The chain links TRBV12-3 or TRBV12-4 to TRBJ1-6, with D uncertain. Trimming took off 3 bases at V and 9 bases at J, with 9 bases between the two ends. The CDR3 consists of 13 residues. The CDR3 loop is CASSFHTSSPLHF. CDR3 nucleotides: TGTGCCAGCAGTTTTCATACTAGTTCACCCCTCCACTTT.